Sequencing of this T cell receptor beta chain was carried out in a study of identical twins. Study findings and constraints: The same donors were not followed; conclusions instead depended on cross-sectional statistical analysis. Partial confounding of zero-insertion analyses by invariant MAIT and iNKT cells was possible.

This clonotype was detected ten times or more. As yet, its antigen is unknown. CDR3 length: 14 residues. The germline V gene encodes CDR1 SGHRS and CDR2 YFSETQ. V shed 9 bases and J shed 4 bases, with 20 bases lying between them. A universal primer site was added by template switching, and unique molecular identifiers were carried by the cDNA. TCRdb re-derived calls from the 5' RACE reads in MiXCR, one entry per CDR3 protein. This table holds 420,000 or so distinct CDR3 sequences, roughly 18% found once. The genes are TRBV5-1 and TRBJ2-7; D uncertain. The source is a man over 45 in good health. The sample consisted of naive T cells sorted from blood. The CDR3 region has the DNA TGCGCCACCTCTTGGGGTAGGGCGTCGTACGAGCAGTACTTC. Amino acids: CATSWGRASYEQYF. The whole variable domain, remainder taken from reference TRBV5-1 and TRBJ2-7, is KAGVTQTPRYLIKTRGQQVTLSCSPISGHRSVSWYQQTPGQGLQFLFEYFSETQRNKGNFPGRFSGRQFSNSRSEMNVSTLELGDSALYLCATSWGRASYEQYFGPGTRLTVT.